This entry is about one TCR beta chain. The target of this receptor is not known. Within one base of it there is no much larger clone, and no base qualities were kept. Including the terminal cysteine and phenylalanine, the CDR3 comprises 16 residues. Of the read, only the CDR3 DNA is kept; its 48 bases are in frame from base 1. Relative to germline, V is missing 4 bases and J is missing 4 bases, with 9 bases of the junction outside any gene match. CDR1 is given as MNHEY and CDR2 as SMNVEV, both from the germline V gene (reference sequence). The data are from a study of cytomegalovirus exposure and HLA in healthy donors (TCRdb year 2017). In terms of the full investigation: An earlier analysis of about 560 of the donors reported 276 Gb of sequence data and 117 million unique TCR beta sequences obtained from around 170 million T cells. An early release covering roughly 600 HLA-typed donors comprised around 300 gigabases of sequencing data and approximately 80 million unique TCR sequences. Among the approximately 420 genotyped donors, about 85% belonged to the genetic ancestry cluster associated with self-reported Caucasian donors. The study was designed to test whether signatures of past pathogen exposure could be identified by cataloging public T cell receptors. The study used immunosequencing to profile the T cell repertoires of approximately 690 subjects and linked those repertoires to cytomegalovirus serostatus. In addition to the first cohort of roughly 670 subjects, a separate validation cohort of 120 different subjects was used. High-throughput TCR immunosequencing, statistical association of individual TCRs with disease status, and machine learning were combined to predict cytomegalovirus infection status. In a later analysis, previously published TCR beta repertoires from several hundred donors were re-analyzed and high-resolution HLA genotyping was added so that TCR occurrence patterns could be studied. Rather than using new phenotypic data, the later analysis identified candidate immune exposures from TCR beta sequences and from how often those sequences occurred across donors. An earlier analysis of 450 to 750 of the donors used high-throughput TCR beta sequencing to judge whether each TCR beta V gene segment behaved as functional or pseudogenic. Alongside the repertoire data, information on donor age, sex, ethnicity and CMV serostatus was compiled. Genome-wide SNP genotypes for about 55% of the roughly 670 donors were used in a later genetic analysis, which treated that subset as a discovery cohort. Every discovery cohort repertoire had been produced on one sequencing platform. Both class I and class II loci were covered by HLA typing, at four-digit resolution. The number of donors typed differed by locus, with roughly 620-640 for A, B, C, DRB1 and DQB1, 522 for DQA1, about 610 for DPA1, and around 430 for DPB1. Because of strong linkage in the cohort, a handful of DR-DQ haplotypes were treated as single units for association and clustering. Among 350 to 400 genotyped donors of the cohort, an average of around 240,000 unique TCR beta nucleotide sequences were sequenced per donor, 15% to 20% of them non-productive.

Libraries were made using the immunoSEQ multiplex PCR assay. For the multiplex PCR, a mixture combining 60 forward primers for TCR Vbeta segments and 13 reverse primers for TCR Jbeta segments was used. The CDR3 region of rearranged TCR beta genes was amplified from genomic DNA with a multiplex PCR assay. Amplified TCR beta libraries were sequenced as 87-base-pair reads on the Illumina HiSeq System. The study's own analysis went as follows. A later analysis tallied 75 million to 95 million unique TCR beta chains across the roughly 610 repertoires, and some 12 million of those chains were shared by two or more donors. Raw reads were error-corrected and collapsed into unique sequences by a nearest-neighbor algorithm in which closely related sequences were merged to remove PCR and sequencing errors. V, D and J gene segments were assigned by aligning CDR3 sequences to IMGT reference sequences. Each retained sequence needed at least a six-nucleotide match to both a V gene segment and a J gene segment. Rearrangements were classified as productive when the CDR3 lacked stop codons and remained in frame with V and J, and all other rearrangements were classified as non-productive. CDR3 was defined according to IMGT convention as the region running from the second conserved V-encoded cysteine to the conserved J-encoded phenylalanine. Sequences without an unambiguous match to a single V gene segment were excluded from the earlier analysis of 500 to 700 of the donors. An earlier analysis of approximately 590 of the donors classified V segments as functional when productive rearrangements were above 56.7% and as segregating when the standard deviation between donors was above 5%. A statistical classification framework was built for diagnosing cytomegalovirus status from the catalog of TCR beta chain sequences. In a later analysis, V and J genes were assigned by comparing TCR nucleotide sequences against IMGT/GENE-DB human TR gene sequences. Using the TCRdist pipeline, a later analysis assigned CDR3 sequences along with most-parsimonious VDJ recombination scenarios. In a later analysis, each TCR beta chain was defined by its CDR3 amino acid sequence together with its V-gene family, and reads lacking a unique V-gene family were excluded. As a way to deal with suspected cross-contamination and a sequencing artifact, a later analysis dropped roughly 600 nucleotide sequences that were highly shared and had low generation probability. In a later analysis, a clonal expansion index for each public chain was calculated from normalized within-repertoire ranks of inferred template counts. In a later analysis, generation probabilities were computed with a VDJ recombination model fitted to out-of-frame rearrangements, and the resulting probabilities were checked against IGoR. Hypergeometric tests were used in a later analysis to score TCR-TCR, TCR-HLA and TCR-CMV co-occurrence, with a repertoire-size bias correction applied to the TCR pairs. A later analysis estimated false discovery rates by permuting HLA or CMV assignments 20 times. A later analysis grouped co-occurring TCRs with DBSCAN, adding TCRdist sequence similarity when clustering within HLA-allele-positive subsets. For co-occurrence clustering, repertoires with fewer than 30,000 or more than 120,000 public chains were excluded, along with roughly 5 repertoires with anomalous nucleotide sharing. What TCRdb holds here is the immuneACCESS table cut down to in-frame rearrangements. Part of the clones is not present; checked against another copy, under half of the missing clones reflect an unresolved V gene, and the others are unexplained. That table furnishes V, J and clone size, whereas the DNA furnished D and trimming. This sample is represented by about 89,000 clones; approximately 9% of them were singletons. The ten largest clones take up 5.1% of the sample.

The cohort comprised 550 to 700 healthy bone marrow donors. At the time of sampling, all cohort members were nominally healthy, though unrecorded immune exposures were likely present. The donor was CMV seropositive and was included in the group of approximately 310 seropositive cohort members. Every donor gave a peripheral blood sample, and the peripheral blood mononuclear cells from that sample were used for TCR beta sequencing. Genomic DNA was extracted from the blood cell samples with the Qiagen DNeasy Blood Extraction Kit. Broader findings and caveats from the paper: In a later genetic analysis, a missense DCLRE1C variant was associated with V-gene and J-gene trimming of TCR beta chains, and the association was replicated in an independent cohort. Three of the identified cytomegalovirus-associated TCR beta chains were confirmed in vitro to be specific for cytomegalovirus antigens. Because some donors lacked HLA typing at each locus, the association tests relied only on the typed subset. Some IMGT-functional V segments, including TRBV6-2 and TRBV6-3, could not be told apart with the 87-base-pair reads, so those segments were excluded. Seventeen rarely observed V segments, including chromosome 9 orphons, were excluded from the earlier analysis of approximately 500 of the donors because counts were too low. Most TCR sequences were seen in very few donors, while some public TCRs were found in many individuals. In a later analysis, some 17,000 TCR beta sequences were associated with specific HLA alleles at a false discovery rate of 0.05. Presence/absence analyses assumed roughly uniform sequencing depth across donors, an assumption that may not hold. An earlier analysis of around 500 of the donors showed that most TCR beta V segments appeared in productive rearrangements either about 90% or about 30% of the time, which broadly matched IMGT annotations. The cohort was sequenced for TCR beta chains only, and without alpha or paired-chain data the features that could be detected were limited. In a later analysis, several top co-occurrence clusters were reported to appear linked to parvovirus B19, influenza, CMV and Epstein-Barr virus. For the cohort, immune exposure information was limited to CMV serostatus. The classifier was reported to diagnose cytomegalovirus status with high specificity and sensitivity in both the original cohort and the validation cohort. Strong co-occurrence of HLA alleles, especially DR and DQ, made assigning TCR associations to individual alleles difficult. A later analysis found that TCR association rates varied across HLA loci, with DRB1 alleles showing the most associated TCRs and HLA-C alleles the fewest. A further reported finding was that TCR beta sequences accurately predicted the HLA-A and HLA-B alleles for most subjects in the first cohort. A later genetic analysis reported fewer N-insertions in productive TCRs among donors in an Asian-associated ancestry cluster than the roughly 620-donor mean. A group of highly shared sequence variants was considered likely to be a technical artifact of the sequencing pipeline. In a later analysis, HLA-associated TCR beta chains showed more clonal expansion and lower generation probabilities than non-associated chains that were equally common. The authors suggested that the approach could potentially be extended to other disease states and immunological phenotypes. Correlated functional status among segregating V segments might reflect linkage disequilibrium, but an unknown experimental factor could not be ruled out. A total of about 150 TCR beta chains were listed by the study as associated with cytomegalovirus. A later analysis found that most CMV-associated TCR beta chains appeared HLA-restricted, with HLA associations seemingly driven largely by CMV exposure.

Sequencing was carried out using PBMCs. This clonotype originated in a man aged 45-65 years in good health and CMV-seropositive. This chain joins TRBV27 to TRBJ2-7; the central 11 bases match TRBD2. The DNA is TGTGCCAGCAGTTCGGCTAGCGGGGGGACCCAGTACGAGCAGTACTTC. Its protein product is CASSSASGGTQYEQYF.